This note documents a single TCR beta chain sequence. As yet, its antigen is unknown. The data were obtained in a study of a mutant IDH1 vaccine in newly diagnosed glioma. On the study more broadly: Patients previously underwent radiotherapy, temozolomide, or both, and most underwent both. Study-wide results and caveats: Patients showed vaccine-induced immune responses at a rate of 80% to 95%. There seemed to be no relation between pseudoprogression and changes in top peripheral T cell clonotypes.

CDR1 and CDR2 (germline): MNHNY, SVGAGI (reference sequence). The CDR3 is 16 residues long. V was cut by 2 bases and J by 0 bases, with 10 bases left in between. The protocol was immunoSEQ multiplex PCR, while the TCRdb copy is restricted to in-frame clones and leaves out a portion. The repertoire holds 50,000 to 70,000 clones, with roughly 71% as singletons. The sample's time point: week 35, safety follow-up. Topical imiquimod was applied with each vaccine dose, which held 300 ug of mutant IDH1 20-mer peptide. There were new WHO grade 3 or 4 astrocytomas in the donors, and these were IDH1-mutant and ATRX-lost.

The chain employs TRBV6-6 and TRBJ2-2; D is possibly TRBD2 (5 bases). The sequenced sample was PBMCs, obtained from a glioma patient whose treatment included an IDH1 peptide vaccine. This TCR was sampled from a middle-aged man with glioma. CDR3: CASSYRRKTNTGELFF. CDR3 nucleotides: TGTGCCAGCAGTTACCGGAGGAAAACGAACACCGGGGAGCTGTTTTTT.